The 4 T cell receptor beta chains below were found in one sample sequenced in a study of Graves' ophthalmopathy and Graves' hyperthyroidism. RNA transcripts were the source from which TCR beta CDR3 regions were amplified. An initial RT-PCR round employing HTBI primers preceded a second-round multiplex PCR. In TCRdb, the multiplex PCR reads were re-called with MiXCR into one record per CDR3 protein. Among more than 300,000 distinct CDR3 sequences listed, approximately 15% were seen once. The material sequenced was peripheral blood. These receptors originate from a young woman with stable Graves' hyperthyroidism.

The table lists this clonotype with many counts. The rearrangement uses TRBV6-1 and TRBJ1-6; D is perhaps TRBD1 (5 bases). V was trimmed by 6 bases and J by 9 bases, leaving 21 bases between them. The CDR3 has 16 residues. CDR1 and CDR2 (germline): MNHNS, SASEGT. The CDR3 sequence is CASSPNLPRGFSPLHF. As DNA, the CDR3 is TGTGCCAGCAGCCCTAACCTACCTAGGGGATTTTCACCCCTCCACTTT.

This clonotype was found many times. The chain has TRBV6-5 and TRBJ1-1, with TRBD1 identical over 10 bases. The length of the CDR3 is 15 residues. The germline CDR1 and CDR2 sequences are MNHEY and SVGAGI. V gave up 4 bases and J gave up 5 bases; unmatched junction bases: 7. The CDR3 coding sequence is TGTGCCAGCAGTTGCTCTCCGGACAGGGGGACTGAAGCTTTCTTT. Its translation is CASSCSPDRGTEAFF.

This clonotype came up a few times. The genes are TRBV7-2 and TRBJ2-2; D is perhaps TRBD1 or TRBD2 (5 bases each). CDR3 length: 14 residues. Germline CDR1 SGHTA, CDR2 FQGNSA. The V gene lost 5 bases and the J gene lost 5 bases, with 12 bases spanning the gap. The CDR3 nucleotides are TGTGCCAGCAGCCACCCCGGGGCGACCGGGGAGCTGTTTTTT. Its translation: CASSHPGATGELFF.

This clonotype was detected ten times or more. This CDR3 is CSARAGLDTPQHF. The CDR3 DNA follows: TGCAGTGCTAGAGCGGGACTGGATACGCCCCAGCATTTT. The chain employs TRBV20-1 and TRBJ1-5; perhaps TRBD1 as D (5 bases). Trimming pared 1 base from V and 9 bases from J, leaving 13 bases between. This CDR3 comprises 13 residues. Germline CDR1 DFQATT, CDR2 SNEGSKA (reference sequence).